This TCR beta chain was profiled in a study of blood T cells in healthy people across ages. Germline lookup yields CDR1 SGHRS and CDR2 YFSETQ. V was trimmed by 1 base and J by 7 bases, leaving 12 bases between them. The CDR3 consists of 14 residues. This clonotype was found once. A second PCR, run for roughly 7 to 11 cycles, used a sample-barcoded 5' primer plus a J-beta primer mix. TCRdb processed the 5' RACE reads anew with MiXCR; each CDR3 protein has one entry. The data hold approximately 900,000 distinct CDR3 sequences, with under 35% observed a single time. This sample also appeared in a second study, on T cells of mothers and their children. As that study records: Donation was provided by three healthy Caucasian mothers along with their six children.

What was sequenced was blood. The chain joins TRBV5-1 to TRBJ1-5; D not certain. This TCR was recovered from a woman between 35 and 50 years old in good health. The CDR3 bases are TGCGCCAGCAGCTTGATACCGCAAGGGCAGCCCCAGCATTTT. Translation: CASSLIPQGQPQHF.